This entry describes one T cell receptor (beta chain). The data originate from a study of blood T cell repertoires in COVID-19. Study-wide context: Sources were T cells, B-cell-depleted T cells, or PBMCs; the material itself was cDNA or gDNA.

Trimming left V 1 base short and J 7 bases short, with 10 bases between. CDR1 ENHRY and CDR2 SYGVKD come from the germline V gene. The CDR3 is 14 amino acids. How the authors handled the data: How many nucleated cells were present was estimated from reference gene primer amplification. Libraries were prepared by immunoSEQ multiplex PCR; TCRdb keeps only in-frame clonotypes and omits some of them. For V, J and clone size, that table is used; D and trimming come from the DNA. The sample holds more than 150,000 clones; around 83% are singletons and the top ten take around 6.1%. The chain is built from TRBV10-3 and TRBJ1-4; D is ambiguous. This TCR was recovered from a woman between 40 and 50 years old with acute or convalescent COVID-19. Sequenced material: peripheral blood. The CDR3 here is CAISELQEVEKLFF. CDR3 nucleotide sequence: TGTGCCATCAGTGAGTTGCAGGAGGTTGAAAAACTGTTTTTT.